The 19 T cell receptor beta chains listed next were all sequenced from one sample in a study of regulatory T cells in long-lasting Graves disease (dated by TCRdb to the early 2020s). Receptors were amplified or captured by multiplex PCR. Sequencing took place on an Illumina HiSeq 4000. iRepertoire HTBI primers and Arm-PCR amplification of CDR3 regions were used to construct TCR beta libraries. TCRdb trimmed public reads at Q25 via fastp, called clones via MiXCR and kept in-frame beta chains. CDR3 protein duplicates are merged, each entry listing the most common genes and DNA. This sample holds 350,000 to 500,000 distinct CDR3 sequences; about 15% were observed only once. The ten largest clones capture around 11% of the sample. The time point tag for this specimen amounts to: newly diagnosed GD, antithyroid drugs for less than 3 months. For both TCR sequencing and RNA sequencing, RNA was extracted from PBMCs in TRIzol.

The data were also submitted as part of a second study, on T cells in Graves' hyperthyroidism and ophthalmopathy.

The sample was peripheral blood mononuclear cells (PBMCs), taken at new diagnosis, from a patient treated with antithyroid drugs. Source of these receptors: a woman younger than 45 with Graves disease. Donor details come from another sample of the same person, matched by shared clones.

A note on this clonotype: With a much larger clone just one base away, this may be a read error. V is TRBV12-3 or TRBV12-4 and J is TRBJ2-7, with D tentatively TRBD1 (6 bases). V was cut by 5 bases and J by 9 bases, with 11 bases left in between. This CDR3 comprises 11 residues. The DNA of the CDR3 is TGTGCCAGCAGTCGGACAGACGGGCAGTACTTC. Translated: CASSRTDGQYF.

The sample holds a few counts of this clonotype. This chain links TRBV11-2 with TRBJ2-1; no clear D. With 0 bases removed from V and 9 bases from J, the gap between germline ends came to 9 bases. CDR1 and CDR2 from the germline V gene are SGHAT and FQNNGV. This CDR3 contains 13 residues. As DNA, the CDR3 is TGTGCCAGCAGCTTAGAGGCTCCCACTGAGCAGTTCTTC. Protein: CASSLEAPTEQFF.

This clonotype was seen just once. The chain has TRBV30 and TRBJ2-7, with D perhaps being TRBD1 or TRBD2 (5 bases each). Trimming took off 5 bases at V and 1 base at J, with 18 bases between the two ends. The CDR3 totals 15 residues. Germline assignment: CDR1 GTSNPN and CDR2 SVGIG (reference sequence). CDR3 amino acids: CAWSPGTVSSYEQYF. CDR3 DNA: TGTGCCTGGTCGCCGGGGACGGTCAGTTCCTACGAGCAGTACTTC.

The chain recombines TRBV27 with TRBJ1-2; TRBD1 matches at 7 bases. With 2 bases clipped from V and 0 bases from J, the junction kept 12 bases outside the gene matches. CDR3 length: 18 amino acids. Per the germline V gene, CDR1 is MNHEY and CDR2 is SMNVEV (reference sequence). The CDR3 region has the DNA TGTGCCAGCAGTTTACAAGCCGTTCCCGGGACAGCTAACTATGGCTACACCTTC. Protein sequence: CASSLQAVPGTANYGYTF.

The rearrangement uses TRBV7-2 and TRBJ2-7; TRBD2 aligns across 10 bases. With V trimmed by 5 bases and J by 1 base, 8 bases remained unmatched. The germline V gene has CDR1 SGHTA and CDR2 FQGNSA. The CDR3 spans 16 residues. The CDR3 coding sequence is TGTGCCAGCAGCAGATTAGCGGGAGGAGATTCCTACGAGCAGTACTTC. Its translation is CASSRLAGGDSYEQYF.

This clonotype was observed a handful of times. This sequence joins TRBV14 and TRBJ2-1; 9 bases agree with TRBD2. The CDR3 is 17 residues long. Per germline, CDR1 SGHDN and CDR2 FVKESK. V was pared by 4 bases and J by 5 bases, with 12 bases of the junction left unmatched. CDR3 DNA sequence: TGTGCCAGCAGCCCGGTCTCTCTAGCGGGAAGGGACAATGAGCAGTTCTTC. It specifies CASSPVSLAGRDNEQFF. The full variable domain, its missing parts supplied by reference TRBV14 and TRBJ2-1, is EAGVTQFPSHSVIEKGQTVTLRCDPISGHDNLYWYRRVMGKEIKFLLHFVKESKQDESGMPNNRFLAERTGGTYSTLKVQPAELEDSGVYFCASSPVSLAGRDNEQFFGPGTRLTVL.

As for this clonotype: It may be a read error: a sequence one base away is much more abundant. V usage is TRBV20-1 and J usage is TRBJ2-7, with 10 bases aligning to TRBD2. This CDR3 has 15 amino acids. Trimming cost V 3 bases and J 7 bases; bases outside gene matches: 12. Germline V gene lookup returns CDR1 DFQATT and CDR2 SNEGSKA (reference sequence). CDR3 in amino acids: CSASTASGSYNEQYF. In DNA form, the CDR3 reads TGCAGTGCTAGTACGGCTAGCGGGAGTTACAATGAGCAGTACTTC.

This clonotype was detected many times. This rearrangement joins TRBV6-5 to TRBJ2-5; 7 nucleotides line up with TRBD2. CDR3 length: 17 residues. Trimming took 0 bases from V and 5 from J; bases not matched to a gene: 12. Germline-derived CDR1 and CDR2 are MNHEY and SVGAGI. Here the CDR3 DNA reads TGTGCCAGCAGTTACTCGGGGCTCCTCAGGGAGGGCGAGACCCAGTACTTC. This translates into CASSYSGLLREGETQYF.

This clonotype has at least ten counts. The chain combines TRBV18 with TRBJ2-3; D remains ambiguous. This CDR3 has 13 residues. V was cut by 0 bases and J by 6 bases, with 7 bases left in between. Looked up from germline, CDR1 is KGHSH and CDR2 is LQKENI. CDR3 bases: TGTGCCAGCTCACCACCGGCTGGGGATACGCAGTATTTT. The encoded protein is CASSPPAGDTQYF.

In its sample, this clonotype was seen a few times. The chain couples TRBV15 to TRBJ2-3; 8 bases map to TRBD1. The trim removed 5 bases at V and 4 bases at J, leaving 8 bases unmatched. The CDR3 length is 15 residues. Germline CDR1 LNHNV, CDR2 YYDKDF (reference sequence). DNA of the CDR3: TGTGCCACCAGCCTGGAAGGACAGGGATCAGATACGCAGTATTTT. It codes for CATSLEGQGSDTQYF.

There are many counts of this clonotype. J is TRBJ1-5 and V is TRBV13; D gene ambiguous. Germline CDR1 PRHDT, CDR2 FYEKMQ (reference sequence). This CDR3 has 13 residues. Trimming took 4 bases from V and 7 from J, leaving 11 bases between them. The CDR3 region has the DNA TGTGCCAGCAGCTCCAACCTAAACCAGCCCCAGCATTTT. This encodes CASSSNLNQPQHF.

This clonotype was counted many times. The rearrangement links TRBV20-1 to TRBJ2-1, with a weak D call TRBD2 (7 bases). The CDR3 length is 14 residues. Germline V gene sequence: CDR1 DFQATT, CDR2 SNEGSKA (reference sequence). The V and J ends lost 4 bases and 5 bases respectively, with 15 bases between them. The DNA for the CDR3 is TGCAGTGCTACCCACAGGGCGGGGGACAATGAGCAGTTCTTC. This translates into CSATHRAGDNEQFF.

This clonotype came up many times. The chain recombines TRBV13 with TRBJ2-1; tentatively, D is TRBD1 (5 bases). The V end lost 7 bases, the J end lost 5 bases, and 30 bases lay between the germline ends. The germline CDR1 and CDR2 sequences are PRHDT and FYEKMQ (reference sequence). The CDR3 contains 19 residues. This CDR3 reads CASTPRGSLKPTENNEQFF. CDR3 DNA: TGTGCCAGCACTCCAAGGGGTTCGCTTAAACCCACGGAGAACAATGAGCAGTTCTTC.

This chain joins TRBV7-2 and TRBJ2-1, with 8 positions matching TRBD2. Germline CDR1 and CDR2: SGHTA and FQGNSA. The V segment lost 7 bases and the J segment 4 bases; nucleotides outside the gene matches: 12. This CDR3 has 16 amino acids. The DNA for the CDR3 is TGTGCCAGCACCCTCAAGCGGGAGTGGCTTTACAATGAGCAGTTCTTC. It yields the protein CASTLKREWLYNEQFF.

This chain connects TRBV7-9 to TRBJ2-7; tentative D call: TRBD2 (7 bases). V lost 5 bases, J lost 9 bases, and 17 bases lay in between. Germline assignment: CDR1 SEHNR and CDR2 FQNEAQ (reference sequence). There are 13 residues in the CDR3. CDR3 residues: CASSPSSRGGQYF. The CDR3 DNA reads TGTGCCAGCAGCCCCTCGTCGAGGGGGGGGCAGTACTTC. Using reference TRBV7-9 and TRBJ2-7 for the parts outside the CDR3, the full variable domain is DTGVSQNPRHKITKRGQNVTFRCDPISEHNRLYWYRQTLGQGPEFLTYFQNEAQLEKSRLLSDRFSAERPKGSFSTLEIQRTEQGDSAMYLCASSPSSRGGQYFGPGTRLTVT.

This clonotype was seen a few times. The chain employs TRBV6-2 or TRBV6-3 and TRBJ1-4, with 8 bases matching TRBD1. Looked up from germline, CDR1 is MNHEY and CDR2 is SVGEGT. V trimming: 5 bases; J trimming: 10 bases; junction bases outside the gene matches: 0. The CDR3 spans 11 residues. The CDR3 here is CASSDRGKLFF. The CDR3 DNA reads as TGTGCCAGCAGTGACAGGGGAAAACTGTTTTTT.

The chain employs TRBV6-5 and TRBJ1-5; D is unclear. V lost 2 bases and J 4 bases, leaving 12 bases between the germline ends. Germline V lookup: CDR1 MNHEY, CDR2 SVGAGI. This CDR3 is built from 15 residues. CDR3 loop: CASSYRAPRNQPQHF. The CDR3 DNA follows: TGTGCCAGCAGTTACAGGGCCCCCCGGAATCAGCCCCAGCATTTT.

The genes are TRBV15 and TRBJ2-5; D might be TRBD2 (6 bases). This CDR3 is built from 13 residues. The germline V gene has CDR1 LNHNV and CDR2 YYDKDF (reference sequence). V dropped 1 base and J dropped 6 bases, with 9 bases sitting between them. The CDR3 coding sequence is TGTGCCACCAGCAGAGCGGGGGAAAAGACCCAGTACTTC. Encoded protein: CATSRAGEKTQYF.

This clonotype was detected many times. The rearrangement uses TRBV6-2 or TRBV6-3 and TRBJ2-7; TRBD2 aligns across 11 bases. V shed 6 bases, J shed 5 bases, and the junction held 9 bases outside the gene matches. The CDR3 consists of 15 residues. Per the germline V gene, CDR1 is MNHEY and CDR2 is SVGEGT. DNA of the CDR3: TGTGCCAGCAGCGCCACCACTAGCGGGGGTAACGAGCAGTACTTC. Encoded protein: CASSATTSGGNEQYF.